Listed here are 13 T cell receptor beta chains from one sample, sequenced in a study of OX40 agonist ivuxolimab in advanced cancers. Assay: immunoSEQ multiplex PCR; the TCRdb copy retains only in-frame clones and omits some. The sample holds around 70,000 clones, about 86% seen once. Sequences were derived from CD4+ or CD8+ T cells sorted from blood, sampled in a trial of the OX40 agonist ivuxolimab. The receptors originated from an adult with an advanced solid tumor such as melanoma, head and neck, liver or kidney cancer.

The chain carries TRBV2 and TRBJ2-5; 12 bases are a match to TRBD2. The length of the CDR3 is 14 residues. Germline V gives CDR1 SNHLY, CDR2 FYNNEI. V trimming: 7 bases; J trimming: 5 bases; junction bases outside the gene matches: 5. In nucleotides, the CDR3 is TGTGCCAGCACCAAGACTAGCGGGGGCGAGACCCAGTACTTC. Its translation: CASTKTSGGETQYF. Together with reference TRBV2 and TRBJ2-5, the CDR3 gives the full variable domain: EPEVTQTPSHQVTQMGQEVILRCVPISNHLYFYWYRQILGQKVEFLVSFYNNEISEKSEIFDDQFSVERPDGSNFTLKIRSTKLEDSAMYFCASTKTSGGETQYFGPGTRLLVL.

This chain uses TRBV27 with TRBJ1-5; maybe TRBD1 (5 bases). From germline, CDR1 is MNHEY and CDR2 SMNVEV (reference sequence). The CDR3 totals 14 residues. The germline V and J ends were trimmed by 2 bases and 2 bases, with 7 bases remaining between them. CDR3 nucleotide sequence: TGTGCCAGCAGTTTACAAGGGGGCAATCAGCCCCAGCATTTT. As protein: CASSLQGGNQPQHF.

This chain uses TRBV10-3 with TRBJ1-2; 11 bases are shared with TRBD1. This CDR3 contains 16 residues. Germline-derived CDR1 and CDR2 are ENHRY and SYGVKD. Trimming at V came to 0 bases and at J to 6 bases, leaving 6 bases not matched to a gene. This chain's CDR3 is CAISESAGTGGNGYTF. CDR3 nucleotide sequence: TGTGCCATCAGTGAGTCGGCCGGGACAGGGGGGAATGGCTACACCTTC.

The chain carries TRBV5-1 and TRBJ2-2, with TRBD1 matching over 9 bases. Trimming took 0 bases from V and 2 from J; bases not matched to a gene: 2. Germline loops: CDR1 SGHRS, CDR2 YFSETQ. The length of the CDR3 is 16 residues. The CDR3 region has the DNA TGCGCCAGCAGCTTGGCGGGACAGGGAAACACCGGGGAGCTGTTTTTT. It codes for CASSLAGQGNTGELFF.

This clone was observed once. This chain links TRBV19 with TRBJ1-1; the match to TRBD1 covers 11 bases. CDR1 is LNHDA, CDR2 SQIVND, per germline (reference sequence). The V gene end was trimmed by 4 bases and the J gene end by 0 bases; junction bases not matched to a gene: 4. The CDR3 is 16 residues long. DNA of the CDR3: TGTGCCAGTAGTAGCGGACAGGGGGCTGTGAACACTGAAGCTTTCTTT. Protein: CASSSGQGAVNTEAFF.

The chain combines TRBV11-1 with TRBJ2-2, with a possible D match to TRBD2 (5 bases). Deletions cut 5 bases from V and 7 bases from J, with 17 bases between. The CDR3 is made up of 15 amino acids. Germline-derived CDR1 and CDR2 are SGHAT and FQDESV (reference sequence). CDR3 DNA sequence: TGTGCCAGCAGCCCGGCCGGGATTCGCATCGGGGAGCTGTTTTTT. This codes for CASSPAGIRIGELFF.

V and J are TRBV19 and TRBJ2-1; 7 bases fit TRBD2. The CDR3 is made up of 13 amino acids. CDR1 and CDR2 from the germline V gene are LNHDA and SQIVND (reference sequence). V lost 7 bases, J lost 7 bases, and 7 bases stayed unmatched. DNA for the CDR3: TGTGCCAGTAAACGGGAGGAAAATAATGAGCAGTTCTTC. Protein: CASKREENNEQFF.

This chain joins TRBV6-1 and TRBJ1-3; no clear D gene. Trimming cost V 1 base and J 7 bases, with 11 bases left between them. The CDR3 contains 14 residues. Germline CDR1 MNHNS, CDR2 SASEGT. The CDR3 loop is CASSEVMADNTIYF. CDR3 DNA sequence: TGTGCCAGCAGTGAAGTAATGGCTGACAACACCATATATTTT.

V gene TRBV30 combines with J gene TRBJ2-2; tentative D call: TRBD2 (6 bases). V lost 4 bases and J 6 bases, leaving 6 bases between the germline ends. The germline V gene has CDR1 GTSNPN and CDR2 SVGIG (reference sequence). The CDR3 loop spans 11 amino acids. The CDR3 bases are TGTGCCTGGACTAGCGCCGGGGAGCTGTTTTTT. Its protein is CAWTSAGELFF.

The rearrangement joins TRBV6-6 to TRBJ1-2; 7 nucleotides line up with TRBD1. There are 13 residues in the CDR3. The V gene end was trimmed by 6 bases and the J gene end by 3 bases; junction bases not matched to a gene: 4. Germline V gives CDR1 MNHNY, CDR2 SVGAGI (reference sequence). The chain's CDR3 is CASRITGDYGYTF. The DNA of the CDR3 is TGTGCCAGCAGAATCACAGGGGACTATGGCTACACCTTC.

The chain joins TRBV19 to TRBJ2-5, with TRBD1 identical over 11 bases. Germline CDR1 reads LNHDA; CDR2 reads SQIVND (reference sequence). The CDR3 spans 13 residues. The trim removed 8 bases at V and 5 bases at J, leaving 4 bases unmatched. The CDR3 DNA is TGTGCCAGTCGGACAGGGGGCGAGGAGACCCAGTACTTC. It codes for CASRTGGEETQYF.

The chain is built from TRBV19 and TRBJ2-1; TRBD1 matches at 10 bases. V lost 6 bases, J lost 9 bases, and 8 bases stayed unmatched. Germline values: CDR1 LNHDA, CDR2 SQIVND (reference sequence). The CDR3 contains 14 residues. This CDR3 is CASSRDRGRVEQFF. CDR3 in DNA: TGTGCCAGTAGCCGGGACAGGGGTCGGGTTGAGCAGTTCTTC.

The J gene is TRBJ1-5, the V gene TRBV19; 8 bases map to TRBD1. V trimming: 4 bases; J trimming: 2 bases; junction bases outside the gene matches: 7. The length of the CDR3 is 16 residues. CDR1 is LNHDA and CDR2 is SQIVND in the germline V gene (reference sequence). The CDR3 coding sequence is TGTGCCAGTAGTACCGCACAGGGGGGGCGCAATCAGCCCCAGCATTTT. Translated, it gives CASSTAQGGRNQPQHF.